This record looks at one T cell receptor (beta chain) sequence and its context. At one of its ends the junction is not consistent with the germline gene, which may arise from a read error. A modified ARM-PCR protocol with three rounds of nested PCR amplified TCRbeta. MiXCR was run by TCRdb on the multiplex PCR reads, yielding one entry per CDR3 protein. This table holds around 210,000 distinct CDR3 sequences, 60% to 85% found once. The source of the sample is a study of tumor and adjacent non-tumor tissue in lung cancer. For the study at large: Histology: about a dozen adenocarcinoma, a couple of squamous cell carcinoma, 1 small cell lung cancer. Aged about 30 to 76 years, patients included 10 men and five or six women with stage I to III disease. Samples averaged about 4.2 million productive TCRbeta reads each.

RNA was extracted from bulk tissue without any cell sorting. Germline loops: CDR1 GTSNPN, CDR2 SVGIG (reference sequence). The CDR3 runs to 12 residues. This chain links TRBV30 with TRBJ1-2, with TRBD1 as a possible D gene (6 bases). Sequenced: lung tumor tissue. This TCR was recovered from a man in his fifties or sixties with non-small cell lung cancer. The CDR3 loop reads CAWKGTRYGYTF. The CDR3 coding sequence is TGTGCCTGGAAGGGGACAAGGTATGGCTACACCTTT.